The 32 T cell receptor beta chains listed next were all sequenced from one sample in a study of response to subunit inactivated influenza vaccine. TCRdb recomputed calls from the RT-PCR reads with MiXCR, one row per CDR3 protein. The data show more than 150,000 distinct CDR3 sequences, about 10% seen once. Sequenced material: non-naive T cells sorted from PBMCs, taken on the day of vaccination. These TCRs come from a man between 50 and 59 years old who received an inactivated influenza vaccine.

Regarding this clonotype: The germline gene is not matched at one end of the junction; a read error may be the cause. The chain combines TRBV6-5 with TRBJ2-6; TRBD1 matches at 7 bases. Germline-derived CDR1 and CDR2 are MNHEY and SVGAGI. The CDR3 spans 13 residues. The CDR3 region has the DNA TGTGCCAGCAGTTACAAGGGGGCCAACGTCCTGTCTTTC. As protein: CASSYKGANVLSF.

The gene calls are TRBV24-1 and TRBJ2-1; 11 bases map to TRBD1. Germline assignment: CDR1 KGHDR and CDR2 SFDVKD. The CDR3 is 16 amino acids. Trimming took 0 bases from V and 5 from J; bases not matched to a gene: 2. The chain's CDR3 is CATSDLGQGAHNEQFF. DNA for the CDR3: TGTGCCACCAGTGATTTGGGACAGGGGGCCCACAATGAGCAGTTCTTC.

In this sample, this clonotype turned up many times. This rearrangement joins TRBV28 to TRBJ2-5; D ambiguous. The V end was cut by 3 bases, the J end by 5 bases, with 10 bases between. From germline, CDR1 is MDHEN and CDR2 SYDVKM. This CDR3 spans 13 amino acids. DNA for the CDR3: TGTGCCAGCAGTTTGTTTCGGTGGGAGACCCAGTACTTC. The encoded protein is CASSLFRWETQYF.

This clonotype appeared a few times. The rearrangement uses TRBV27 and TRBJ2-7; either TRBD1 or TRBD2 may supply D (5 bases each). CDR1 is MNHEY, CDR2 SMNVEV, per germline (reference sequence). Deletions cut 4 bases from V and 3 bases from J, with 16 bases between. This CDR3 contains 15 residues. CDR3 bases: TGTGCCAGCAGTTCCCGGGATAGAGGGGACTACGAGCAGTACTTC. Translating it yields CASSSRDRGDYEQYF.

The V and J genes are TRBV25-1 and TRBJ1-1; perhaps TRBD1 as D (6 bases). This CDR3 contains 14 residues. CDR1 and CDR2 from the germline V gene are MGHDK and SYGVNS. The V gene lost 6 bases and the J gene lost 4 bases, with 15 bases spanning the gap. The DNA for the CDR3 is TGTGCCAGCAGCGAGACAGGTTGGGCCACTGAAGCTTTCTTT. Translated, it gives CASSETGWATEAFF. Full variable domain (rest looked up from reference TRBV25-1 and TRBJ1-1): EADIYQTPRYLVIGTGKKITLECSQTMGHDKMYWYQQDPGMELHLIHYSYGVNSTEKGDLSSESTVSRIRTEHFPLTLESARPSHTSQYLCASSETGWATEAFFGQGTRLTVV.

This clonotype was recorded only once. Germline is not matched at one junction end, which may reflect a read error. The CDR3 DNA reads as TGTGCCTGCAGTTTCGGGCCTGTCGGGAGGATACCCTACAATGAGCAGTTCTTC. It translates to CACSFGPVGRIPYNEQFF. This sequence joins TRBV12-3 or TRBV12-4 and TRBJ2-1; TRBD2 agrees at 7 bases. The CDR3 loop spans 18 amino acids.

At least ten counts were recorded for this clonotype. The gene calls are TRBV4-1 and TRBJ1-6; no reliable D call. CDR3 length: 13 residues. V lost 0 bases and J lost 7, with 4 bases in between. Germline loops: CDR1 MGHRA, CDR2 YSYEKL. The CDR3 region is CASSQDRNSPLHF. The CDR3 DNA follows: TGCGCCAGCAGCCAAGACAGAAATTCACCCCTCCACTTT.

This clonotype was seen ten or more times. The chain is built from TRBV12-3 or TRBV12-4 and TRBJ1-1, with TRBD1 identical over 11 bases. This CDR3 has 15 residues. V dropped 5 bases and J dropped 2; count of bases not matched to a gene: 4. The CDR3 sequence is CASSGQGAGNTEAFF. CDR3 in DNA: TGTGCCAGCAGTGGACAGGGGGCAGGAAACACTGAAGCTTTCTTT.

This clonotype came up a few times. The CDR3: CASSLKGGNYNEQFF. The DNA for the CDR3 is TGTGCCAGCAGCTTAAAGGGCGGGAACTACAATGAGCAGTTCTTC. The chain links TRBV7-3 to TRBJ2-1, with a weak D call TRBD2 (6 bases). Trimming shortened V by 1 base and J by 3 bases, and 10 bases separated the two germline ends. The CDR3 length is 15 residues. Germline V gene data show CDR1 as SGHTA and CDR2 as FQGTGA.

Ten or more counts support this clonotype. The gene calls are TRBV5-6 and TRBJ1-2, with TRBD1 matching 7 bases. The CDR3 length is 14 residues. J was trimmed by 3 bases and V by 5 bases; bases with no gene match: 7. Germline values: CDR1 SGHDT, CDR2 YYEEEE. Written as DNA, the CDR3 is TGTGCCAGCAGAGAGGGACAGACTTACTATGGCTACACCTTC. It is translated as CASREGQTYYGYTF.

This clonotype was detected many times. The chain is built from TRBV7-2 and TRBJ2-3, with TRBD2 matching 11 bases. CDR1 and CDR2 (germline): SGHTA, FQGNSA. V shed 1 base, J shed 5 bases, and the junction held 8 bases outside the gene matches. The CDR3 contains 17 residues. CDR3 in amino acids: CASSLVGLAGGQDTQYF. CDR3 in DNA: TGTGCCAGCAGCTTAGTTGGTCTAGCGGGAGGTCAAGATACGCAGTATTTT.

This chain joins TRBV7-2 and TRBJ1-6; D call uncertain. The germline gives CDR1 SGHTA, CDR2 FQGNSA. V was pared by 1 base and J by 12 bases, with 10 bases between. This CDR3 is built from 13 residues. CDR3 DNA: TGTGCCAGCAGCTTAGGGGCGGGGATACCCCTCCACTTT. Translated: CASSLGAGIPLHF. Together with reference TRBV7-2 and TRBJ1-6, the CDR3 gives the full variable domain: GAGVSQSPSNKVTEKGKDVELRCDPISGHTALYWYRQSLGQGLEFLIYFQGNSAPDKSGLPSDRFSAERTGGSVSTLTIQRTQQEDSAVYLCASSLGAGIPLHFGNGTRLTVT.

Worth noting for this clonotype: Just one base apart from a much larger clone, this may be a read error. The V call is TRBV12-3 or TRBV12-4, the J call TRBJ2-5; D is possibly TRBD2 (6 bases). CDR3 length: 13 amino acids. The CDR3: CVSSLLAWETQYF. DNA of the CDR3: TGTGTCAGCAGTTTACTAGCATGGGAGACCCAGTACTTC.

J is TRBJ2-7 and V is TRBV7-2, with 7 nucleotides matching TRBD2. With 0 bases clipped from V and 5 bases from J, the junction kept 4 bases outside the gene matches. The germline V gene has CDR1 SGHTA and CDR2 FQGNSA. CDR3 length: 14 amino acids. CDR3 coding DNA: TGTGCCAGCAGCTTAGCGGGAGGGATCGACGAGCAGTACTTC. Amino acids: CASSLAGGIDEQYF.

The sample holds many counts of this clonotype. The chain links TRBV4-2 to TRBJ2-1, with 9 bases matching TRBD2. Unmatched junction bases numbered 15, after V lost 3 bases and J lost 0 bases. This CDR3 spans 20 amino acids. Germline V gene lookup returns CDR1 LGHNA and CDR2 YNFKEQ. The CDR3 DNA sequence: TGTGCCAGCAGCCATCTCATGTCCTCTAGCGGGAAGAGCTCCTACAATGAGCAGTTCTTC. The encoded protein is CASSHLMSSSGKSSYNEQFF.

The chain employs TRBV4-3 and TRBJ2-3, with 10 bases that match TRBD2. CDR3 length equals 15 residues. J gave up 8 bases and V 2 bases, and 7 bases lay outside the gene matches. Germline CDR1 is LGHNA and CDR2 is YSLEER. DNA of the CDR3: TGCGCCAGCAGCCAAACTTTAGCGGGAGGTGGTACGCAGTATTTT. Translation gives CASSQTLAGGGTQYF.

This clonotype was observed a handful of times. The V and J genes are TRBV3-1 and TRBJ2-1; 11 bases align to TRBD2. The CDR3 is 15 amino acids. J gave up 9 bases and V 4 bases, and 8 bases lay outside the gene matches. Per the germline V gene, CDR1 is LGHDT and CDR2 is YNNKEL (reference sequence). This CDR3 reads CASSPIAGGQGEQFF. Written as DNA, the CDR3 is TGTGCCAGCAGCCCTATAGCGGGGGGGCAAGGTGAGCAGTTCTTC.

The gene calls are TRBV28 and TRBJ1-5; D perhaps matches TRBD1 (5 bases). V shed 6 bases and J shed 3 bases, with 12 bases lying between them. This CDR3 has 14 amino acids. Germline CDR1 reads MDHEN; CDR2 reads SYDVKM. This chain's CDR3 is CASRDTGTNQPQHF. CDR3 DNA: TGTGCCAGCAGGGACACAGGAACCAATCAGCCCCAGCATTTT.

In this sample, this clonotype turned up many times. The J gene is TRBJ2-7, the V gene TRBV29-1; TRBD1 might be the D (6 bases). CDR1 and CDR2 from the germline V gene are SQVTM and ANQGSEA. CDR3 length: 12 residues. V lost 3 bases, J lost 3 bases, and 9 bases lay in between. The CDR3, as DNA: TGCAGCGTTGATGAAGGGGGCTACGAGCAGTACTTC. Its translation is CSVDEGGYEQYF.

This sequence joins TRBV7-2 and TRBJ2-1, with TRBD2 matching over 9 bases. The CDR3 is 15 residues long. J gave up 9 bases and V 0 bases, and 6 bases lay outside the gene matches. CDR1 is SGHTA and CDR2 is FQGNSA in the germline V gene. CDR3 amino acids: CASSLASAGGSEQFF. The DNA of the CDR3 is TGTGCCAGCAGCTTAGCGTCGGCGGGGGGGAGTGAGCAGTTCTTC.

The J gene is TRBJ2-1, the V gene TRBV24-1; 14 positions agree with TRBD2. CDR3 length: 18 residues. Looked up from germline, CDR1 is KGHDR and CDR2 is SFDVKD. V lost 6 bases to trimming and J lost 2 bases; unmatched junction nucleotides: 8. Here the CDR3 reads CATSTTSGGGSPYNEQFF. The CDR3 nucleotides read TGTGCCACCAGTACGACTAGCGGGGGGGGGAGTCCCTACAATGAGCAGTTCTTC.

The sample holds many counts of this clonotype. The chain combines TRBV4-1 with TRBJ1-5; weak D call: TRBD1 (5 bases). The V end was cut by 5 bases, the J end by 2 bases, with 16 bases between. Germline CDR1 is MGHRA and CDR2 is YSYEKL. The CDR3 sequence is 16 residues long. The CDR3 DNA reads as TGCGCCAGCAGCTTTACGATGGTCAGGGGCAATCAGCCCCAGCATTTT. This translates into CASSFTMVRGNQPQHF.

The chain has TRBV27 and TRBJ2-1, with D maybe TRBD2 (6 bases). V lost 4 bases to trimming and J lost 6 bases, with 19 bases between them. The CDR3 is 16 residues long. CDR1 MNHEY and CDR2 SMNVEV come from the germline V gene (reference sequence). The CDR3 region has the DNA TGTGCCAGCAGTTCCCGGGACTGGATAGGGGTCAATGAGCAGTTCTTC. Translation gives CASSSRDWIGVNEQFF.

As concerns this clonotype: This may arise from a read error, as a much more abundant clone is one base away. The V gene is TRBV12-3 or TRBV12-4, the J gene TRBJ2-3, with TRBD1 identical over 8 bases. The length of the CDR3 is 15 residues. Trimming took 7 bases from V and 2 from J; bases not matched to a gene: 8. CDR3 sequence: CASIDYRGVTDTQYF. The DNA for the CDR3 is TGTGCCAGCATTGACTACAGGGGGGTCACAGATACGCAGTATTTT.

This clonotype was recorded a few times. The chain links TRBV2 to TRBJ1-5, with D possibly matching TRBD1 (5 bases). The CDR3 loop spans 15 amino acids. The germline gives CDR1 SNHLY, CDR2 FYNNEI. Trimming cost V 7 bases and J 0 bases, with 13 bases left between them. This CDR3 reads CASNVDSYSNQPQHF. The DNA for the CDR3 is TGTGCCAGCAACGTTGACAGTTATAGCAATCAGCCCCAGCATTTT.

This clonotype was found many times. V and J are TRBV7-2 and TRBJ2-2; D uncertain. Germline V gene lookup returns CDR1 SGHTA and CDR2 FQGNSA. This CDR3 is built from 14 residues. The ends were cut back, 6 bases at V and 1 base at J, with 9 bases in the middle. The CDR3 loop is CASRIGRNTGELFF. The CDR3 DNA reads TGTGCCAGCAGAATAGGGCGGAACACCGGGGAGCTGTTTTTT.

This clonotype appeared many times. V usage is TRBV7-3 and J usage is TRBJ2-3; D unclear. V was trimmed by 5 bases and J by 0 bases, leaving 6 bases between them. The CDR3 runs 13 residues. Germline CDR1 is SGHTA and CDR2 is FQGTGA. This chain's CDR3 is CASSSSSTDTQYF. The CDR3 DNA is TGTGCCAGCAGCAGCTCTAGCACAGATACGCAGTATTTT.

This chain connects TRBV15 to TRBJ2-5; possibly TRBD1 for D (5 bases). CDR3 size: 14 residues. Germline CDR1 reads LNHNV; CDR2 reads YYDKDF (reference sequence). V was clipped by 5 bases and J by 7 bases, with 17 bases between them. The CDR3 is CATSPAQGGWTQYF. The CDR3 nucleotides are TGTGCCACCAGCCCGGCCCAGGGTGGGTGGACCCAGTACTTC.

This clonotype has just a few counts. This chain connects TRBV2 to TRBJ2-7; 12 positions match TRBD2. The CDR3 totals 16 residues. V shed 6 bases, J shed 5 bases, and the junction held 11 bases outside the gene matches. CDR1 is SNHLY and CDR2 is FYNNEI in the germline V gene. As DNA, the CDR3 is TGTGCCAGCAGGCAAGCATGGACTAGCGGGAACCACGAGCAGTACTTC. This sequence encodes CASRQAWTSGNHEQYF.

This clonotype has at least ten counts. V usage is TRBV18 and J usage is TRBJ1-5; D not certain. Per germline, CDR1 KGHSH and CDR2 LQKENI. V lost 3 bases and J lost 2, with 11 bases in between. This CDR3 spans 15 amino acids. CDR3 in amino acids: CASSPRHGGNQPQHF. DNA of the CDR3: TGTGCCAGCTCACCTCGACATGGGGGCAATCAGCCCCAGCATTTT.

In its sample, this clonotype was seen a few times. The rearrangement joins TRBV7-6 to TRBJ1-4, with 10 bases lining up with TRBD1. The CDR3 loop spans 14 amino acids. The V and J ends lost 7 bases and 9 bases, in that order; junction bases with no gene match: 8. Germline CDR1 reads SGHVS; CDR2 reads FNYEAQ. This chain's CDR3 is CASNNPGQGKKLFF. Here the CDR3 DNA reads TGTGCCAGCAACAATCCGGGACAGGGGAAAAAACTGTTTTTT.

This clonotype has only a few counts. This sequence joins TRBV11-1 and TRBJ2-2; D remains unclear. Germline V gene lookup returns CDR1 SGHAT and CDR2 FQDESV (reference sequence). The CDR3 is 13 residues long. V was clipped by 6 bases and J by 7 bases, with 12 bases between them. The CDR3 bases are TGTGCCAGCAGTTCCGGGTCTGGCGGGGAGCTGTTTTTT. It specifies CASSSGSGGELFF.